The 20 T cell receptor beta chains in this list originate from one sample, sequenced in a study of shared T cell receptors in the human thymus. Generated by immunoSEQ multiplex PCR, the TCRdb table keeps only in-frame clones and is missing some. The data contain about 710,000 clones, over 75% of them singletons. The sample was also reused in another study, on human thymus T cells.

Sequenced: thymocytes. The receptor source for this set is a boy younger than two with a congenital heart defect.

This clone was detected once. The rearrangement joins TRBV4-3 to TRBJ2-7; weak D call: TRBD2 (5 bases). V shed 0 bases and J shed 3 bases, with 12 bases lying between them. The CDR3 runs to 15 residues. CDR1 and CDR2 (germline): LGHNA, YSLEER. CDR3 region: CASSQDTRVGYEQYF. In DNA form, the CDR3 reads TGCGCCAGCAGCCAAGATACGAGGGTAGGCTACGAGCAGTACTTC.

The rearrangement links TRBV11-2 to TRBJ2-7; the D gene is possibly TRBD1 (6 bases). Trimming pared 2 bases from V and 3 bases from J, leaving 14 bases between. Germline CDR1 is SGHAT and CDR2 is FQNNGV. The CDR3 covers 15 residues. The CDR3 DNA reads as TGTGCCAGCAGCTTAACGCCAGGGGACCTCTACGAGCAGTACTTC. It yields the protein CASSLTPGDLYEQYF.

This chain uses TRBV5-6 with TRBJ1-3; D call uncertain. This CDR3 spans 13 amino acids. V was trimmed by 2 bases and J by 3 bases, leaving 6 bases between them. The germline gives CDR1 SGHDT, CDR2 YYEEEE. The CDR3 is CASSFVFGNTIYF. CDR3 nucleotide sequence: TGTGCCAGCAGCTTCGTATTTGGAAACACCATATATTTT.

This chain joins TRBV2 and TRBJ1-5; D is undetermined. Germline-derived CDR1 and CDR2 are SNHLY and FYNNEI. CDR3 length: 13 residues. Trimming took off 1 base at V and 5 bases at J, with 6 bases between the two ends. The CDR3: CASSEDLYQPQHF. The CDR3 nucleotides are TGTGCCAGCAGTGAAGATTTATATCAGCCCCAGCATTTT.

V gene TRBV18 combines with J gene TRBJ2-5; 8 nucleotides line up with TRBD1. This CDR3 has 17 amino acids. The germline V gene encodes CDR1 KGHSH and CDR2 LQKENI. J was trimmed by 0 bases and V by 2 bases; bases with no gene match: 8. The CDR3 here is CASSPEANRGNQETQYF. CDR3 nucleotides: TGTGCCAGCTCACCAGAGGCGAACAGGGGGAACCAAGAGACCCAGTACTTC.

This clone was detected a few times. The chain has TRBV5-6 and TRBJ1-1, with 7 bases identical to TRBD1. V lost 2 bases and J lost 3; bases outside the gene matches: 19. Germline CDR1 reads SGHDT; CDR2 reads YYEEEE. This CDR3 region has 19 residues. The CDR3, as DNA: TGTGCCAGCAGCTTAGGAGAGTCAGGGGGAAGTCGAGAGGACACTGAAGCTTTCTTT. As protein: CASSLGESGGSREDTEAFF. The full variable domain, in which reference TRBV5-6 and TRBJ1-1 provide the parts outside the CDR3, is DAGVTQSPTHLIKTRGQQVTLRCSPKSGHDTVSWYQQALGQGPQFIFQYYEEEERQRGNFPDRFSGHQFPNYSSELNVNALLLGDSALYLCASSLGESGGSREDTEAFFGQGTRLTVV.

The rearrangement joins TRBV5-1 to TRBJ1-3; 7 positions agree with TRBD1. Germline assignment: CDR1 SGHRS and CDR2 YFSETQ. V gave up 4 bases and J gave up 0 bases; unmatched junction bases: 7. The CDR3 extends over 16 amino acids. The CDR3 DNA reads TGCGCCAGCAGCGGCGACAGGGCGCTCTCTGGAAACACCATATATTTT. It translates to CASSGDRALSGNTIYF.

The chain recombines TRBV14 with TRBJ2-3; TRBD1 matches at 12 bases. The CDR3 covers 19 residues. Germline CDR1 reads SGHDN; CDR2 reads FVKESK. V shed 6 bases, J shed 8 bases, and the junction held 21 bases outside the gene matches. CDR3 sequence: CASRPGQGATIPFRVTQYF. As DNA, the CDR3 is TGTGCCAGCAGACCGGGACAGGGGGCAACTATCCCTTTTCGTGTTACGCAGTATTTT.

The CDR3 region has the DNA TGTGCCAGCAGCTTAGTACGGGACAAGACAGACACTGAAGCTTTCTTT. It is translated as CASSLVRDKTDTEAFF. The chain has TRBV11-2 and TRBJ1-1; D may be TRBD1 (6 bases). CDR1 and CDR2 from the germline V gene are SGHAT and FQNNGV. Trimming cost V 1 base and J 3 bases, with 15 bases left between them. The CDR3 covers 16 residues.

CDR3 sequence: CASSGTGSYGYTF. As DNA, the CDR3 is TGTGCCAGCAGCGGGACAGGGAGCTATGGCTACACCTTC. The chain links TRBV5-6 to TRBJ1-2, with 9 nucleotides matching TRBD1. Per germline, CDR1 SGHDT and CDR2 YYEEEE. J lost 4 bases, V lost 4 bases, and 2 bases had no gene match. This CDR3 is built from 13 residues.

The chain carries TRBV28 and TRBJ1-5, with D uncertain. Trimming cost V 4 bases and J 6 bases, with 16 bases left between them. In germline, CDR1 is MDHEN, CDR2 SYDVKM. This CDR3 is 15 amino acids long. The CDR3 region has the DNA TGTGCCAGCAGTTCGCAGGACGGGGTCGGTCAGCCCCAGCATTTT. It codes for CASSSQDGVGQPQHF.

The CDR3 nucleotides are TGTGCCAGCAGAAGACAGGGGAAAGATACGCAGTATTTT. Encoded protein: CASRRQGKDTQYF. The rearrangement links TRBV28 to TRBJ2-3; 8 nucleotides match TRBD1. Trimming removed 6 bases from V and 5 bases from J; junction bases left unmatched: 4. CDR1 and CDR2 from the germline V gene are MDHEN and SYDVKM. CDR3 length: 13 residues.

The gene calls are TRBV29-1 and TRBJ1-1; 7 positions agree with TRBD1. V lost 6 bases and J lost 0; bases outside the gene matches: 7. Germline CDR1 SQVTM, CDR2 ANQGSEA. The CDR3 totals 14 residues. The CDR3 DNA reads TGCAGCGTCGGGGCGGGACAGCTGAACACTGAAGCTTTCTTT. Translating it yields CSVGAGQLNTEAFF.

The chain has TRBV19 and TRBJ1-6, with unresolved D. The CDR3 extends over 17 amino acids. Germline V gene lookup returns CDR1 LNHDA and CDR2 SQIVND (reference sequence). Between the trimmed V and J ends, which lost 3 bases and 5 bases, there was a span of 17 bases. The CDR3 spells CASSMPGEDLDNSPLHF. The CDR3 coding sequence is TGTGCCAGTAGTATGCCTGGAGAGGATTTGGATAATTCACCCCTCCACTTT.

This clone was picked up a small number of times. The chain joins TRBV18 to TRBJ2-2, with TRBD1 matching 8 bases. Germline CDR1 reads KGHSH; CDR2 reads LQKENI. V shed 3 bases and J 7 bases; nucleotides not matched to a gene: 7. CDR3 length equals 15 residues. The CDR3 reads CASSPGRGRNGELFF. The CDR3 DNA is TGTGCCAGCTCACCGGGCAGGGGGCGAAACGGGGAGCTGTTTTTT.

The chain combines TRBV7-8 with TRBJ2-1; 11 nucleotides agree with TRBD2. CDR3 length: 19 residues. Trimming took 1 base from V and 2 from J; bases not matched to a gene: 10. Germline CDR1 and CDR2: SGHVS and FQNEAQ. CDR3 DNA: TGTGCCAGCAGCTTAGTGGGGACTAGCGGCGACAATACCTACAATGAGCAGTTCTTC. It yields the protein CASSLVGTSGDNTYNEQFF.

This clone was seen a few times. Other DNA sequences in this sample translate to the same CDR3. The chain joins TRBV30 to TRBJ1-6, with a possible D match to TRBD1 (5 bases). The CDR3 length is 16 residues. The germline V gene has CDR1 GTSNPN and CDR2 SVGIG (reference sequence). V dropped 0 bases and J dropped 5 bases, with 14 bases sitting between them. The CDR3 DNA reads TGTGCCTGGAGTGTACTCCGCAGGGCGAATAATTCACCCCTCCACTTT. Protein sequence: CAWSVLRRANNSPLHF. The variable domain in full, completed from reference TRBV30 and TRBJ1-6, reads SQTIHQWPATLVQPVGSPLSLECTVEGTSNPNLYWYRQAAGRGLQLLFYSVGIGQISSEVPQNLSASRPQDRQFILSSKKLLLSDSGFYLCAWSVLRRANNSPLHFGNGTRLTVT.

CDR3 nucleotide sequence: TGCGCCAGCAGCCAGGACCGCAAAATACAGGGTAAGACGGCAGATACGCAGTATTTT. It specifies CASSQDRKIQGKTADTQYF. The chain joins TRBV4-3 to TRBJ2-3; TRBD1 might be the D (6 bases). Per germline, CDR1 LGHNA and CDR2 YSLEER. The CDR3 is 19 amino acids. The V end was cut by 3 bases, the J end by 4 bases, with 26 bases between.

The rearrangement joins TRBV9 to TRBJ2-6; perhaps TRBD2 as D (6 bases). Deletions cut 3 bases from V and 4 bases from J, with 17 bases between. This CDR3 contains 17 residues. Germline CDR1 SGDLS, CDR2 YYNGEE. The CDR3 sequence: CASSGRRLDPGANVLTF. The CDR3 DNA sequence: TGTGCCAGCAGCGGACGAAGACTAGATCCCGGGGCCAACGTCCTGACTTTC.

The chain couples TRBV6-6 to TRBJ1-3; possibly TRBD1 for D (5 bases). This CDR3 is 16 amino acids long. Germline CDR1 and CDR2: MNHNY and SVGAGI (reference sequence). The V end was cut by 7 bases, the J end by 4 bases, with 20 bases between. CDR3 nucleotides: TGTGCCAGCACCAACCTCGGGGGGACGAGCGGAAACACCATATATTTT. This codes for CASTNLGGTSGNTIYF.